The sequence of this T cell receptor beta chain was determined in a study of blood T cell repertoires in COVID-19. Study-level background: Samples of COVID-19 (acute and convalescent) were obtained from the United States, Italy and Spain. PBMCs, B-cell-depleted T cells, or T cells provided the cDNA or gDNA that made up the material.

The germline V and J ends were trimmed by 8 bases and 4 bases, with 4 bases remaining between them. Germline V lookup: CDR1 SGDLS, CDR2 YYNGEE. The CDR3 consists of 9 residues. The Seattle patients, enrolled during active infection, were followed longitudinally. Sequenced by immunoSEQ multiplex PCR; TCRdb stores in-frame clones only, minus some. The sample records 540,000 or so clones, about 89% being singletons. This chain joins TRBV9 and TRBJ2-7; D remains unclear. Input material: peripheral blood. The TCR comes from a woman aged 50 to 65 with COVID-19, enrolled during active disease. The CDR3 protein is CAREYEQYF. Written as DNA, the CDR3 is TGTGCCAGGGAGTACGAGCAGTACTTC.